This is a list of T cell receptor beta chains from one sample in a study of T cell responses to AZD1222 COVID-19 vaccine. Assay used: immunoSEQ multiplex PCR; TCRdb lists only in-frame clones, some missing. The table lists about 120,000 clones, approximately 85% of them singletons. The input for sequencing was peripheral blood, taken on day 0 of AZD1222 vaccination. The receptors here all came from an adult in good health. Both conserved end residues are part of each CDR3. The D gene is left open where the match is weak. A clone size is listed for some rows: how often the clone was seen (once, few, many), or a class if it is expanded.

clone_size	v_call	j_call	d_call	cdr3_aa	cdr3_nt
NA	TRBV12-3/TRBV12-4	TRBJ2-2	NA	CAGFANTGELFF	TGTGCCGGGTTTGCGAACACCGGGGAGCTGTTTTTT
NA	TRBV7-2	TRBJ1-5	NA	CASSFSQTNQPQHF	TGTGCCAGCAGCTTTTCCCAAACAAATCAGCCCCAGCATTTT
NA	TRBV6-6	TRBJ2-5	NA	CASSPGPQETQYF	TGTGCCAGCAGCCCAGGGCCCCAAGAGACCCAGTACTTC
NA	TRBV7-3	TRBJ2-2	TRBD2	CASSTTSGHVSNGELFF	TGTGCCAGCAGCACGACTAGCGGCCACGTTTCGAACGGGGAGCTGTTTTTT
NA	TRBV4-2	TRBJ1-2	NA	CASSHSQGKANYGYTF	TGTGCCAGCAGCCATTCGCAGGGAAAAGCTAACTATGGCTACACCTTC
once	TRBV6-5	TRBJ1-6	NA	CASSYSGRERSPLHF	TGTGCCAGCAGTTACTCGGGCAGGGAGAGGTCACCCCTCCACTTT
NA	TRBV5-6	TRBJ1-5	NA	CASSLANSNQPQHF	TGTGCCAGCAGCTTGGCCAACAGCAATCAGCCCCAGCATTTT
NA	TRBV24-1	TRBJ2-1	TRBD2	CATSDSGTSGRRWSYNEQFF	TGTGCCACCAGTGACTCCGGGACTAGCGGGAGAAGGTGGTCCTACAATGAGCAGTTCTTC
NA	TRBV5-8	TRBJ2-7	NA	CASSPAPVPYEQYF	TGTGCCAGCAGCCCGGCTCCGGTACCCTACGAGCAGTACTTC
NA	TRBV3-1/TRBV3-2	TRBJ1-3	NA	CASSQGNTIYF	TGTGCCAGCAGCCAAGGAAACACCATATATTTT
NA	TRBV20-1	TRBJ1-2	NA	CSARSGYGYTF	TGCAGTGCTAGATCGGGGTATGGCTACACCTTC
NA	TRBV6-2/TRBV6-3	TRBJ2-6	NA	CASSSRLRYAGANVLTF	TGTGCCAGCAGTTCTCGACTCAGATACGCTGGGGCCAACGTCCTGACTTTC
NA	TRBV6-5	TRBJ1-2	NA	CASRPGQSYGYTF	TGTGCCAGCAGACCAGGACAGTCCTATGGCTACACCTTC
NA	TRBV6-1	TRBJ2-3	TRBD2	CASSESGGTTDTQYF	TGTGCCAGCAGTGAGAGCGGGGGAACCACAGATACGCAGTATTTT
NA	TRBV11-2	TRBJ2-1	TRBD2	CASRPASGGYNEQFF	TGTGCCAGCAGACCAGCTAGCGGGGGTTACAATGAGCAGTTCTTC
NA	TRBV3-1/TRBV3-2	TRBJ2-7	NA	CASSHLSYEQYF	TGTGCCAGCAGCCATCTCAGTTACGAGCAGTACTTC
NA	TRBV15	TRBJ2-3	NA	CATSRNGKSTDTQYF	TGTGCCACCAGCAGAAACGGAAAAAGCACAGATACGCAGTATTTT
NA	TRBV2	TRBJ1-4	TRBD1	CASTRQGATNEKLFF	TGTGCCAGCACCAGACAGGGGGCCACTAATGAAAAACTGTTTTTT
NA	TRBV9	TRBJ1-1	NA	CASGDNKNTEAFF	TGTGCCAGCGGGGACAACAAGAACACTGAAGCTTTCTTT
NA	TRBV9	TRBJ1-3	NA	CASSTTSGSWAGNTIYF	TGTGCCAGCAGCACCACTAGCGGGTCCTGGGCTGGAAACACCATATATTTT
NA	TRBV10-3	TRBJ1-5	TRBD1	CAISQGQGGDQPQHF	TGTGCCATCAGCCAAGGGCAGGGGGGCGATCAGCCCCAGCATTTT
NA	TRBV6-5	TRBJ1-2	NA	CASSYSTQNYGYTF	TGTGCCAGCAGTTACTCGACACAGAACTATGGCTACACCTTC